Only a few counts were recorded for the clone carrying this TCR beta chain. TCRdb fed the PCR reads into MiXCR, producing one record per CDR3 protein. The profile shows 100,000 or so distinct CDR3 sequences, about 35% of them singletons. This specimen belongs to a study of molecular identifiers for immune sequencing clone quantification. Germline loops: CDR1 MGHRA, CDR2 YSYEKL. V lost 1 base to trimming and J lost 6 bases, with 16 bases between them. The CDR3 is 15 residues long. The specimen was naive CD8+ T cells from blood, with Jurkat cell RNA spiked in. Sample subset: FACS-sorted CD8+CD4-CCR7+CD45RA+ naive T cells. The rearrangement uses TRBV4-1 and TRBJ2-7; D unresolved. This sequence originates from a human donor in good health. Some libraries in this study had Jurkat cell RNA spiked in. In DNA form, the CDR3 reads TGCGCCAGCAGCCAAGGCCCTGAAGCTCCGATCGAGCAGTACTTC. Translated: CASSQGPEAPIEQYF.